This T cell receptor beta chain was profiled in a study of blood T cells in healthy people across ages. Trimming pared 5 bases from V and 4 bases from J, leaving 18 bases between. The CDR3 has 16 amino acids. The germline CDR1 and CDR2 sequences are DFQATT and SNEGSKA (reference sequence). Primers used in a second PCR of about 6 to 11 cycles were a sample-barcoded 5' primer and a J-beta primer mix. TCRdb passed the 5' RACE reads through MiXCR, listing each CDR3 protein once. The repertoire holds approximately 780,000 distinct CDR3 sequences, approximately 24% seen once, with 2.5% to 3.5% in the top ten. These sequences were also reported in another study, on T cells of mothers and their children. As that study records: Each 15 ul cDNA reaction used approximately 1.5 ug RNA; all RNA was used. Thymic selection molds TCR recombination output in a comparable way in related and unrelated pairs. The study found slightly higher but non-significant overlap in related versus unrelated mother-child pairs.

J is TRBJ2-6 and V is TRBV20-1; tentatively, D is TRBD1 or TRBD2 (5 bases each). The TCR was taken from a boy aged 5 to 17 in good health. The sequencing input was blood. DNA of the CDR3: TGCAGTGCTCTTCCGGGACGCCTCTCGGGGGCCAACGTCCTGACTTTC. This encodes CSALPGRLSGANVLTF.